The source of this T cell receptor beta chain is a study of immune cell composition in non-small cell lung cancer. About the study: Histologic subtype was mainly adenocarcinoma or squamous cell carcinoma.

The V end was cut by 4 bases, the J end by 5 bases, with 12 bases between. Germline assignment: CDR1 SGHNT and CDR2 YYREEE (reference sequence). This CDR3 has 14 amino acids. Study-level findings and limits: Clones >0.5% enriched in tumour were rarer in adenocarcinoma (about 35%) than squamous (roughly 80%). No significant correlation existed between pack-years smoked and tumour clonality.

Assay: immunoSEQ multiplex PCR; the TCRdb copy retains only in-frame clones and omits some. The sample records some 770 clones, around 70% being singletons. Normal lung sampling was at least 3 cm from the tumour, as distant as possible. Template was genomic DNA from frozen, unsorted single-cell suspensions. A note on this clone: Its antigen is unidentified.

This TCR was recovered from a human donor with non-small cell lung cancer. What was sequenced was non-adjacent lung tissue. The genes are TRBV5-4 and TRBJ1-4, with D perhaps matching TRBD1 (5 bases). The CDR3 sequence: CASSSGGGNEKLFF. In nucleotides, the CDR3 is TGTGCCAGCAGCAGCGGGGGGGGGAATGAAAAACTGTTTTTT.